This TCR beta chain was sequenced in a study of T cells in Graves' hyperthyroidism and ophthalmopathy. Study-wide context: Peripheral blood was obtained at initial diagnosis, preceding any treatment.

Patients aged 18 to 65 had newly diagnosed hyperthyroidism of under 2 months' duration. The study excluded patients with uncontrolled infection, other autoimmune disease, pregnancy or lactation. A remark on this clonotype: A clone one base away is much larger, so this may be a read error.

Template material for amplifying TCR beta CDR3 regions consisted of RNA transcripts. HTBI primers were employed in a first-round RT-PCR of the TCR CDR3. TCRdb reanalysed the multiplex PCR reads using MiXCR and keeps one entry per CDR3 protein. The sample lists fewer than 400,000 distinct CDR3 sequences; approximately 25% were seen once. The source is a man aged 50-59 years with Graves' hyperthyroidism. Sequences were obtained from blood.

The CDR3 coding sequence is TGTGCCACCAGCAGAGCCGGGGGTGGGCGCACTGAAGCTTTCTTT. It specifies CATSRAGGGRTEAFF. V is TRBV15 and J is TRBJ1-1, with D perhaps matching TRBD1 (5 bases). V was trimmed by 1 base and J by 4 bases, leaving 13 bases between them. The CDR3 has 15 residues. The germline V gene has CDR1 LNHNV and CDR2 YYDKDF (reference sequence).